One sample yielded the 13 T cell receptor beta chains listed below, sequenced in a study of cytomegalovirus exposure and HLA in healthy donors. Sequencing used immunoSEQ multiplex PCR; TCRdb keeps in-frame clones, though not all of them. Altogether about 78,000 clones are present, almost 97% being singletons, with the ten largest covering 1.6%. The material sequenced was PBMCs. Receptors were obtained from a man between 18 and 29 years old in good health and CMV-seropositive.

The chain recombines TRBV29-1 with TRBJ1-2; a weak D match, TRBD1 (5 bases). The CDR3 consists of 13 residues. Germline values: CDR1 SQVTM, CDR2 ANQGSEA. The V end was cut by 4 bases, the J end by 4 bases, with 13 bases between. Here the CDR3 DNA reads TGCAGCGTTGGGACCGGGCAGGGCTATGGCTACACCTTC. This translates into CSVGTGQGYGYTF.

The chain joins TRBV19 to TRBJ2-3; D gene ambiguous. The CDR3 extends over 14 amino acids. Deletions cut 6 bases from V and 0 bases from J, with 10 bases between. Germline lookup yields CDR1 LNHDA and CDR2 SQIVND (reference sequence). The CDR3 region has the DNA TGTGCCAGTAGAGAGGTTACTAGCACAGATACGCAGTATTTT. It yields the protein CASREVTSTDTQYF.

The V and J genes are TRBV5-1 and TRBJ2-7; TRBD2 is a possible D gene (6 bases). Trimming took off 0 bases at V and 7 bases at J, with 8 bases between the two ends. This CDR3 is built from 12 residues. Germline V gives CDR1 SGHRS, CDR2 YFSETQ. This CDR3 is CASSLAGGEQYF. The CDR3 DNA reads as TGCGCCAGCAGCTTGGCCGGAGGGGAGCAGTACTTC.

This rearrangement joins TRBV5-4 to TRBJ2-3; D gene unclear. Germline assignment: CDR1 SGHNT and CDR2 YYREEE (reference sequence). This CDR3 contains 15 residues. Trimming cost V 0 bases and J 0 bases, with 8 bases left between them. Here the CDR3 DNA reads TGTGCCAGCAGCTTGGCCCCAACTAGCACAGATACGCAGTATTTT. This codes for CASSLAPTSTDTQYF.

The V gene is TRBV5-1, the J gene TRBJ2-7, with D possibly TRBD2 on 5 matching bases. The germline CDR1 and CDR2 sequences are SGHRS and YFSETQ. Trimming removed 0 bases from V and 4 bases from J, with 14 bases in between. The CDR3 covers 15 residues. CDR3 sequence: CASSLAPGKEYEQYF. The DNA of the CDR3 is TGCGCCAGCAGCTTGGCTCCGGGAAAAGAGTACGAGCAGTACTTC.

This clone was seen just once. V and J are TRBV5-6 and TRBJ1-2; 8 bases align to TRBD1. Germline assignment: CDR1 SGHDT and CDR2 YYEEEE. V dropped 4 bases and J dropped 7; count of bases not matched to a gene: 12. This CDR3 has 15 amino acids. CDR3 protein: CASSLLDRVEGGYTF. The CDR3 DNA reads TGTGCCAGCAGCCTACTGGACAGGGTGGAGGGTGGCTACACCTTC.

The chain has TRBV6-1 and TRBJ2-5; 8 bases map to TRBD2. Per the germline V gene, CDR1 is MNHNS and CDR2 is SASEGT. J lost 5 bases, V lost 9 bases, and 11 bases had no gene match. The CDR3 is 14 amino acids. The CDR3 sequence: CASQLADGGETQYF. CDR3 sequence (DNA): TGTGCCAGTCAACTAGCGGACGGAGGGGAGACCCAGTACTTC.

The chain recombines TRBV5-1 with TRBJ2-3; D is perhaps TRBD1 (5 bases). V lost 0 bases and J lost 0, with 8 bases in between. CDR3 length: 15 residues. The germline V gene has CDR1 SGHRS and CDR2 YFSETQ. The CDR3 DNA is TGCGCCAGCAGCTTGGATGGGGCGAGCACAGATACGCAGTATTTT. Translating gives CASSLDGASTDTQYF.

The V and J genes are TRBV12-5 and TRBJ2-1, with 12 positions matching TRBD2. Trimming removed 1 base from V and 7 bases from J; junction bases left unmatched: 2. The CDR3 runs 15 residues. Germline CDR1 is LGHNT and CDR2 is FRNRAP. The CDR3 sequence: CASGLGLAGENEQFF. The CDR3 DNA sequence: TGTGCTAGTGGTTTGGGACTAGCGGGAGAAAATGAGCAGTTCTTC.

The chain is built from TRBV5-1 and TRBJ2-2; the match to TRBD2 covers 13 bases. The length of the CDR3 is 15 residues. The junction had 4 bases not matched to a gene; V was cut back by 6 bases and J by 5 bases. Germline V gene sequence: CDR1 SGHRS, CDR2 YFSETQ. Written as DNA, the CDR3 is TGCGCCAGCATCGAACTAGCGGGGGGGACCGGGGAGCTGTTTTTT. Translating gives CASIELAGGTGELFF.

The V call is TRBV7-9, the J call TRBJ2-7, with 14 bases fitting TRBD2. Germline V gives CDR1 SEHNR, CDR2 FQNEAQ (reference sequence). J gave up 3 bases and V 3 bases, and 1 base lay outside the gene matches. This CDR3 spans 15 amino acids. The CDR3 nucleotides are TGTGCCAGCAGCTTTGGGACTAGCGGGAGCTACGAGCAGTACTTC. Protein product: CASSFGTSGSYEQYF.

J is TRBJ1-3 and V is TRBV28, with unresolved D. The germline V gene encodes CDR1 MDHEN and CDR2 SYDVKM. Trimming stripped 3 bases from V and 3 bases from J, with 12 bases between. The CDR3 extends over 15 amino acids. This CDR3 reads CASSLASAGGNTIYF. In nucleotides, the CDR3 is TGTGCCAGCAGTTTGGCCAGCGCCGGTGGAAACACCATATATTTT.

V usage is TRBV21-1 and J usage is TRBJ1-1; the table calls TRBD1, which could not be checked here. TRBV21-1 is annotated as a pseudogene. The CDR3 sequence is 13 residues long. DNA for the CDR3: TGTGCCAGCAGCCCACAGGGGAACACTGAAGCTTTCTTT. It specifies CASSPQGNTEAFF.